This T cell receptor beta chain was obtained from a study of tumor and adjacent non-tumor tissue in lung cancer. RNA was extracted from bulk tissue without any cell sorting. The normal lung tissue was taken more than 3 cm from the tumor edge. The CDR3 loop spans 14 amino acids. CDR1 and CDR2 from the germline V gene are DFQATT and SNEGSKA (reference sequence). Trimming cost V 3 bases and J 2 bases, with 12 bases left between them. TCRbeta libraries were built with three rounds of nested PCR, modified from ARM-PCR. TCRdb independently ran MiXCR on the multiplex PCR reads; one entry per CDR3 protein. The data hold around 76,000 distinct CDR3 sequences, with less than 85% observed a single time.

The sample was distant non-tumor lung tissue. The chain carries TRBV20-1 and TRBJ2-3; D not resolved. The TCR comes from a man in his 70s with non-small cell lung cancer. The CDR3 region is CSASGQIITDTQYF. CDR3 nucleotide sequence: TGCAGTGCTAGTGGGCAAATCATCACAGATACGCAGTATTTT.